This T cell receptor (beta chain) was identified during a study of CD8+ T cells in alopecia areata. Sample treatment: oral pan-JAK inhibitor, 5-10 mg twice daily. Regarding the study as a whole: In scalp, tofacitinib significantly decreased clonality and expanded CD8+ clones among the top 100.

Germline V gives CDR1 SEHNR, CDR2 FQNEAQ (reference sequence). This CDR3 is built from 17 residues. The J segment lost 5 bases and the V segment lost 0 bases, leaving 9 bases of the junction unmatched. cDNA reverse transcribed from extracted RNA served as the sequencing template. Here immunoSEQ multiplex PCR was the method, and the copy in TCRdb shows in-frame clones only, minus some. Counted here are over 70,000 clones, around 65% occurring once; the ten biggest clones make up 20% to 30%. With regard to this clone: Its antigen is unknown.

The TCR was taken from a human donor with alopecia areata. Sequencing used CD8+ T cells sorted from blood, obtained at week 24, from a patient treated with tofacitinib. The V and J genes are TRBV7-9 and TRBJ2-2, with 7 bases lining up with TRBD2. CDR3 protein: CASSLAYREVRTGELFF. In nucleotides, the CDR3 is TGTGCCAGCAGCTTAGCATACCGGGAGGTACGGACCGGGGAGCTGTTTTTT.